Shown below are 32 T cell receptor beta chains from a single sample sequenced in a study of cytomegalovirus exposure and HLA in healthy donors. It was with 60 Vbeta and 13 Jbeta primers that the PCR ran. Using immunoSEQ multiplex PCR, the repertoire was profiled, and TCRdb retains in-frame clones only, with some absent. The sample comprises fewer than 180,000 clones, around 74% of which are singletons, and around 6.3% rests with the top ten. The sample taken for sequencing was PBMCs. Receptors originate from a man aged 50 to 59 in good health and CMV-seropositive.

This clone appeared once. The rearrangement joins TRBV18 to TRBJ1-3; TRBD1 might be the D (6 bases). Deletions cut 4 bases from V and 0 bases from J, with 10 bases between. From germline, CDR1 is KGHSH and CDR2 LQKENI. The CDR3 has 15 residues. This CDR3 is CASSQGVNSGNTIYF. The CDR3 DNA follows: TGTGCCAGCTCACAGGGGGTCAACTCTGGAAACACCATATATTTT.

The genes are TRBV4-1 and TRBJ2-5; 9 nucleotides agree with TRBD1. V was pared by 2 bases and J by 5 bases, with 9 bases of the junction left unmatched. Germline assignment: CDR1 MGHRA and CDR2 YSYEKL. The CDR3 totals 16 residues. The CDR3 nucleotides read TGCGCCAGCAGCCAACCGGACAGGGGATGGGGGGAGACCCAGTACTTC. It codes for CASSQPDRGWGETQYF.

A remark on this clone: Other DNA variants within this sample encode the same CDR3. J is TRBJ2-3 and V is TRBV2; maybe TRBD2 (6 bases). Germline V gives CDR1 SNHLY, CDR2 FYNNEI. V was clipped by 2 bases and J by 6 bases, with 9 bases between them. The CDR3 has 13 amino acids. The CDR3 sequence is CASSESRGDTQYF. CDR3 DNA: TGTGCCAGCAGTGAAAGCCGGGGGGATACGCAGTATTTT. The whole variable domain, remainder taken from reference TRBV2 and TRBJ2-3, is EPEVTQTPSHQVTQMGQEVILRCVPISNHLYFYWYRQILGQKVEFLVSFYNNEISEKSEIFDDQFSVERPDGSNFTLKIRSTKLEDSAMYFCASSESRGDTQYFGPGTRLTVL.

The chain links TRBV7-3 to TRBJ2-1, with TRBD2 as a possible D gene (5 bases). This CDR3 has 15 amino acids. In germline, CDR1 is SGHTA, CDR2 FQGTGA. Deletions cut 2 bases from V and 7 bases from J, with 15 bases between. CDR3 amino acids: CASSLGRGLANEQFF. DNA for the CDR3: TGTGCCAGCAGCTTAGGCCGAGGACTGGCAAATGAGCAGTTCTTC.

Written as DNA, the CDR3 is TGCGCCAGCAGCAAGACATCGCTGGGCACTGAAGCTTTCTTT. Residues: CASSKTSLGTEAFF. This chain joins TRBV5-1 and TRBJ1-1; D gene unclear. Germline assignment: CDR1 SGHRS and CDR2 YFSETQ. V was trimmed by 4 bases and J by 4 bases, leaving 14 bases between them. There are 14 residues in the CDR3.

The J gene is TRBJ2-7, the V gene TRBV2, with 8 bases aligning to TRBD2. The CDR3 loop spans 13 amino acids. Germline-derived CDR1 and CDR2 are SNHLY and FYNNEI. Trimming removed 5 bases from V and 2 bases from J; junction bases left unmatched: 2. The CDR3 loop is CASSRLAPYEQYF. In nucleotides, the CDR3 is TGTGCCAGCAGTAGACTAGCGCCCTACGAGCAGTACTTC.

The J gene is TRBJ2-1, the V gene TRBV27; TRBD1 is a possible D gene (6 bases). This CDR3 is 15 amino acids long. The V gene's germline CDR1 is MNHEY and CDR2 SMNVEV (reference sequence). Trimming removed 2 bases at V and 2 bases at J, with 10 bases between. CDR3 sequence: CASSLQQGAYNEQFF. The CDR3 region has the DNA TGTGCCAGCAGTTTACAACAGGGAGCCTACAATGAGCAGTTCTTC.

In this sample, this clone turned up a few times. The junction does not match germline at one end; this may be a read error. This sequence joins TRBV7-9 and TRBJ2-5, with 7 nucleotides matching TRBD2. The CDR3 is made up of 14 amino acids. Germline V CDR1 and CDR2: SEHNR, FQNEAQ (reference sequence). The CDR3 protein is CSSSFSGRGETQYF. CDR3 sequence (DNA): TGTTCCAGCAGCTTTAGCGGGCGAGGAGAGACCCAGTACTTC.

This rearrangement joins TRBV14 to TRBJ2-4; TRBD1 aligns across 11 bases. The CDR3 is 15 amino acids. The germline V gene has CDR1 SGHDN and CDR2 FVKESK. J lost 5 bases, V lost 2 bases, and 2 bases had no gene match. CDR3 region: CASSQRTGGQNIQYF. For the CDR3, the DNA is TGTGCCAGCAGCCAAAGGACAGGGGGCCAAAACATTCAGTACTTC. Filled out from reference TRBV14 and TRBJ2-4, the complete variable domain reads EAGVTQFPSHSVIEKGQTVTLRCDPISGHDNLYWYRRVMGKEIKFLLHFVKESKQDESGMPNNRFLAERTGGTYSTLKVQPAELEDSGVYFCASSQRTGGQNIQYFGAGTRLSVL.

The rearrangement joins TRBV19 to TRBJ1-1, with 9 bases fitting TRBD1. This CDR3 comprises 14 residues. V was clipped by 6 bases and J by 2 bases; unmatched bases: 4. The germline V gene encodes CDR1 LNHDA and CDR2 SQIVND (reference sequence). CDR3 residues: CASRGTGPNTEAFF. The CDR3 DNA reads TGTGCCAGTAGGGGGACAGGGCCCAACACTGAAGCTTTCTTT.

The chain uses TRBV9 and TRBJ2-6; D uncertain. V gave up 2 bases and J gave up 0 bases, with 3 bases separating them. The length of the CDR3 is 14 residues. Per the germline V gene, CDR1 is SGDLS and CDR2 is YYNGEE. The CDR3 region has the DNA TGTGCCAGCAGCGTCAGCTCTGGGGCCAACGTCCTGACTTTC. Protein product: CASSVSSGANVLTF. The full variable domain, its missing parts supplied by reference TRBV9 and TRBJ2-6, is DSGVTQTPKHLITATGQRVTLRCSPRSGDLSVYWYQQSLDQGLQFLIQYYNGEERAKGNILERFSAQQFPDLHSELNLSSLELGDSALYFCASSVSSGANVLTFGAGSRLTVL.

The chain combines TRBV5-4 with TRBJ2-3, with 8 bases fitting TRBD2. The germline gives CDR1 SGHNT, CDR2 YYREEE (reference sequence). V was pared by 4 bases and J by 3 bases, with 13 bases of the junction left unmatched. This CDR3 is 17 amino acids long. CDR3 nucleotides: TGTGCCAGCAGCCGGGGGGGTTCCGGACCGGGGACAGATACGCAGTATTTT. It codes for CASSRGGSGPGTDTQYF.

The chain combines TRBV5-1 with TRBJ2-5, with TRBD1 identical over 8 bases. V shed 0 bases, J shed 4 bases, and the junction held 5 bases outside the gene matches. The CDR3 is 15 amino acids. Germline V gene lookup returns CDR1 SGHRS and CDR2 YFSETQ. The CDR3 DNA sequence: TGCGCCAGCAGCTTGGACAGGGGGTCTGGAGAGACCCAGTACTTC. It encodes CASSLDRGSGETQYF.

This clone was picked up a small number of times. The chain has TRBV11-2 and TRBJ2-3; TRBD2 matches at 10 bases. Germline loops: CDR1 SGHAT, CDR2 FQNNGV. The V segment lost 2 bases and the J segment 4 bases; nucleotides outside the gene matches: 3. The CDR3 contains 15 residues. The CDR3 is CASSLYLAGADTQYF. Here the CDR3 DNA reads TGTGCCAGCAGCTTATACCTAGCGGGAGCAGATACGCAGTATTTT.

This sequence joins TRBV11-2 and TRBJ1-1; the D is unclear. This CDR3 is built from 16 residues. CDR1 SGHAT and CDR2 FQNNGV come from the germline V gene. Trimming pared 0 bases from V and 1 base from J, leaving 12 bases between. The CDR3 reads CASSLDSQATNTEAFF. The CDR3, as DNA: TGTGCCAGCAGCTTAGATAGTCAGGCGACGAACACTGAAGCTTTCTTT.

The V and J genes are TRBV29-1 and TRBJ1-2; D unresolved. Germline V gives CDR1 SQVTM, CDR2 ANQGSEA. Deletions cut 6 bases from V and 1 base from J, with 9 bases between. This CDR3 contains 12 residues. CDR3 DNA: TGCAGCGTAAGCAGGATTAACTATGGCTACACCTTC. Translation: CSVSRINYGYTF.

The genes are TRBV5-1 and TRBJ1-3; tentatively, D is TRBD1 (6 bases). CDR3 length equals 16 residues. Looked up from germline, CDR1 is SGHRS and CDR2 is YFSETQ. The germline V and J ends were trimmed by 4 bases and 0 bases, with 14 bases remaining between them. Written as DNA, the CDR3 is TGCGCCAGCAGCGGAATGGGGGGGCTCTCTGGAAACACCATATATTTT. Its translation is CASSGMGGLSGNTIYF.

The chain uses TRBV6-5 and TRBJ1-2; TRBD1 is a possible D gene (6 bases). The V end lost 7 bases, the J end lost 1 base, and 13 bases lay between the germline ends. The CDR3 covers 14 residues. Germline V lookup: CDR1 MNHEY, CDR2 SVGAGI. In DNA form, the CDR3 reads TGTGCCAGCAATAGGGGGGGCCTTAACTATGGCTACACCTTC. Translating gives CASNRGGLNYGYTF.

This clone was observed a handful of times. The CDR3 DNA follows: TGTGCCAGCAGCCGCACAGGGGGCGGTACAGATACGCAGTATTTT. Its protein product is CASSRTGGGTDTQYF. This chain connects TRBV7-9 to TRBJ2-3; 9 bases fit TRBD1. The germline V gene encodes CDR1 SEHNR and CDR2 FQNEAQ (reference sequence). The ends lost 5 bases at V and 3 bases at J; junction bases unmatched: 6. This CDR3 comprises 15 residues.

This chain links TRBV27 with TRBJ2-5; 11 nucleotides agree with TRBD2. V shed 4 bases, J shed 11 bases, and the junction held 9 bases outside the gene matches. Germline CDR1 MNHEY, CDR2 SMNVEV (reference sequence). The CDR3 runs to 14 residues. CDR3 loop: CASSSGTSGERQYF. DNA for the CDR3: TGTGCCAGCAGTTCCGGGACTAGCGGAGAGAGACAGTACTTC.

This chain links TRBV5-1 with TRBJ2-5; 11 bases agree with TRBD2. Germline lookup yields CDR1 SGHRS and CDR2 YFSETQ. With 0 bases clipped from V and 0 bases from J, the junction kept 16 bases outside the gene matches. The CDR3 contains 21 residues. DNA of the CDR3: TGCGCCAGCAGCTTGGAGCCCCGTGGGCGACTAGCGGGAACCAACCAAGAGACCCAGTACTTC. Protein: CASSLEPRGRLAGTNQETQYF.

The chain carries TRBV7-2 and TRBJ2-7; a weak D match, TRBD1 (5 bases). V shed 4 bases and J shed 2 bases, with 9 bases lying between them. This CDR3 is built from 13 residues. Germline V gene data show CDR1 as SGHTA and CDR2 as FQGNSA. This CDR3 is CASSSRAPYEQYF. For the CDR3, the DNA is TGTGCCAGCAGCTCCAGGGCTCCCTACGAGCAGTACTTC.

The chain recombines TRBV5-6 with TRBJ2-4; 10 bases line up with TRBD2. Unmatched junction bases numbered 4, after V lost 3 bases and J lost 4 bases. The CDR3 has 15 residues. The germline CDR1 and CDR2 sequences are SGHDT and YYEEEE. CDR3 sequence (DNA): TGTGCCAGCAGCTGGACGACTAGCGGGAAAAACATTCAGTACTTC. It translates to CASSWTTSGKNIQYF.

The genes are TRBV10-2 and TRBJ1-2, with 9 bases fitting TRBD1. J gave up 5 bases and V 10 bases, and 8 bases lay outside the gene matches. Per germline, CDR1 WSHSY and CDR2 SAAADI. The CDR3 consists of 13 residues. The CDR3 reads CATNPGQGYGYTF. The CDR3 nucleotides read TGCGCCACCAATCCAGGACAGGGGTATGGCTACACCTTC.

This chain joins TRBV11-2 and TRBJ2-2; D is unclear. The germline CDR1 and CDR2 sequences are SGHAT and FQNNGV. Deletions cut 3 bases from V and 2 bases from J, with 10 bases between. This CDR3 contains 15 residues. The CDR3, as DNA: TGTGCCAGCAGCTTGAGAGGATTAAACACCGGGGAGCTGTTTTTT. Its translation: CASSLRGLNTGELFF. Supplemented by reference TRBV11-2 and TRBJ2-2, the full variable domain reads EAGVAQSPRYKIIEKRQSVAFWCNPISGHATLYWYQQILGQGPKLLIQFQNNGVVDDSQLPKDRFSAERLKGVDSTLKIQPAKLEDSAVYLCASSLRGLNTGELFFGEGSRLTVL.

This clone was observed a handful of times. V usage is TRBV7-9 and J usage is TRBJ2-4; the D gene is possibly TRBD1 (5 bases). Between the trimmed V and J ends, which lost 5 bases and 8 bases, there was a span of 16 bases. The CDR3 is 14 amino acids. CDR1 and CDR2 from the germline V gene are SEHNR and FQNEAQ (reference sequence). In DNA, the CDR3 is TGTGCCAGCAGCGGACGTCGGCAGGGCTACATTCAGTACTTC. Amino acid sequence: CASSGRRQGYIQYF.

The rearrangement joins TRBV28 to TRBJ2-7; the D gene is possibly TRBD1 (6 bases). CDR1 and CDR2 from the germline V gene are MDHEN and SYDVKM. V lost 2 bases and J 3 bases, leaving 11 bases between the germline ends. The CDR3 extends over 14 amino acids. The CDR3 DNA sequence: TGTGCCAGCAGTTTAGGGACATGGGGCTACGAGCAGTACTTC. This sequence encodes CASSLGTWGYEQYF.

The chain recombines TRBV5-1 with TRBJ1-6, with 8 bases that match TRBD1. J lost 8 bases, V lost 4 bases, and 5 bases had no gene match. Germline V gene data show CDR1 as SGHRS and CDR2 as YFSETQ. This CDR3 comprises 14 residues. The CDR3 DNA sequence: TGCGCCAGCAGCAGGGACAGGAGAGATTCACCCCTCCACTTT. Translating gives CASSRDRRDSPLHF.

This clone was detected once. The sample contains more than one DNA sequence encoding this CDR3. J is TRBJ2-3 and V is TRBV5-1; TRBD2 matches 7 bases. CDR3 length equals 15 residues. V was pared by 2 bases and J by 0 bases, with 3 bases of the junction left unmatched. Germline-derived CDR1 and CDR2 are SGHRS and YFSETQ. The CDR3 region is CASSLGSGSTDTQYF. CDR3 bases: TGCGCCAGCAGCTTAGGTAGCGGGAGCACAGATACGCAGTATTTT.

A remark on this clone: A junction end diverges from the germline sequence, so it may reflect a read error. J is TRBJ1-1 and V is TRBV7-9, with D tentatively TRBD1 (5 bases). Germline CDR1 is SEHNR and CDR2 is FQNEAQ (reference sequence). The CDR3 is 12 residues long. The CDR3 loop is CSSSFQQAGPSF. As DNA, the CDR3 is TGTTCCAGCAGCTTTCAGCAGGCAGGGCCCTCCTTT.

The chain uses TRBV10-3 and TRBJ2-7; 13 positions agree with TRBD2. Germline CDR1 is ENHRY and CDR2 is SYGVKD. This CDR3 contains 13 residues. The ends lost 10 bases at V and 2 bases at J; junction bases unmatched: 2. The CDR3 is CATGLAGAYEQYF. CDR3 sequence (DNA): TGTGCCACCGGACTAGCGGGAGCCTACGAGCAGTACTTC.

The rearrangement links TRBV30 to TRBJ2-7, with 10 nucleotides matching TRBD2. V lost 4 bases to trimming and J lost 3 bases; unmatched junction nucleotides: 3. The CDR3 sequence is 13 residues long. CDR1 and CDR2 from the germline V gene are GTSNPN and SVGIG (reference sequence). CDR3 amino acids: CAWTQREGYEQYF. In DNA form, the CDR3 reads TGTGCCTGGACACAGCGGGAGGGCTACGAGCAGTACTTC.